The entry below describes one TCR beta chain. Between the trimmed V and J ends, which lost 8 bases and 6 bases, there was a span of 22 bases. Germline V gene lookup returns CDR1 LNHDA and CDR2 SQIVND (reference sequence). The CDR3 runs 15 residues. The entry originates in a study of cytomegalovirus exposure and HLA in healthy donors. Primers for the PCR totalled 60 Vbeta and 13 Jbeta. The method was immunoSEQ multiplex PCR; TCRdb's version includes in-frame clones alone and lacks a portion of them. The sample consists of roughly 50,000 clones, 70% to 75% of them appearing once. The receptor was isolated from a man aged 25 to 45 in good health and CMV-seropositive. The sequenced material came from PBMCs. The V and J genes are TRBV19 and TRBJ1-2, with D tentatively TRBD1 (5 bases). In DNA form, the CDR3 reads TGTGCCAGTCGGCCAGGGACTTTTCGTGTGCATGGCTACACCTTC. This translates into CASRPGTFRVHGYTF.